The rows below give T cell receptor beta chains drawn from one sample of a study of blood T cell repertoires in COVID-19. Assay: immunoSEQ multiplex PCR; the TCRdb copy retains only in-frame clones and omits some. The table records under 300,000 clones, approximately 91% of them present only once. The source material was PBMCs or T cells enriched from blood (not recorded which). These receptors all come from a woman between 40 and 55 years old with acute COVID-19. The CDR3 runs from the conserved cysteine through the conserved F or W. Fields, in order: CDR3 length, J gene, D gene, V gene, clone size, CDR3 DNA, CDR3 protein. D genes are given only for firm matches. The size of a clone is reported for some rows only, either as once, few or many, or as a class for expanded clones.

length: 15
J: TRBJ2-1
D: NA
V: TRBV23-1
size: NA
DNA: TGCGCCAGCAGTCAACTAGCCGGAGGGGACAATGAGCAGTTCTTC
CDR3: CASSQLAGGDNEQFF

length: 13
J: TRBJ1-4
D: NA
V: TRBV28
size: NA
DNA: TGTGCCAGCAGGCAGGGAAACCGTGAAAAACTGTTTTTT
CDR3: CASRQGNREKLFF

length: 18
J: TRBJ1-2
D: TRBD1
V: TRBV5-6
size: NA
DNA: TGTGCCAGCAGCCACCTCCGACTCGGGACAGGGGGCGAATATGGCTACACCTTC
CDR3: CASSHLRLGTGGEYGYTF

length: 16
J: TRBJ2-1
D: TRBD2
V: TRBV19
size: NA
DNA: TGTGCCAGTTCAGTTGGGTGGGGACTAGATTACAATGAGCAGTTCTTC
CDR3: CASSVGWGLDYNEQFF

length: 15
J: TRBJ1-2
D: NA
V: TRBV18
size: once
DNA: TGTGCCAGCTCACCCGACAGTTCCTCTAACTATGGCTACACCTTC
CDR3: CASSPDSSSNYGYTF

length: 14
J: TRBJ2-3
D: NA
V: TRBV5-1
size: NA
DNA: TGCGCCAGCAGCATCAGGTATTTCACAGATACGCAGTATTTT
CDR3: CASSIRYFTDTQYF

length: 15
J: TRBJ2-7
D: NA
V: TRBV6-5
size: NA
DNA: TGTGCCAGCAGTTACGCGCCACAGGGAAACTACGAGCAGTACTTC
CDR3: CASSYAPQGNYEQYF

length: 13
J: TRBJ1-1
D: NA
V: TRBV28
size: NA
DNA: TGTGCCACCTCAACGGACACTCTGGCGGAAGCTTTCTTT
CDR3: CATSTDTLAEAFF

length: 16
J: TRBJ2-1
D: TRBD2
V: TRBV5-1
size: NA
DNA: TGCGCCAGCAGCTCCTCTCTGAGCGGGGGGAACAATGAGCAGTTCTTC
CDR3: CASSSSLSGGNNEQFF

length: 17
J: TRBJ2-1
D: TRBD2
V: TRBV7-9
size: NA
DNA: TGTGCCAGCAGCTCCCCTCGGTTGCGGGAGGGCCCCAATGAGCAGTTCTTC
CDR3: CASSSPRLREGPNEQFF

length: 17
J: TRBJ2-2
D: TRBD2
V: TRBV4-3
size: NA
DNA: TGCGCCAGCAGCCAAGGGACTAGCGGCCTTAACACCGGGGAGCTGTTTTTT
CDR3: CASSQGTSGLNTGELFF

length: 18
J: TRBJ2-5
D: TRBD2
V: TRBV11-3
size: NA
DNA: TGTGCCAGCAGCTTATCGTGGATCAGCGGGGCGGGTCATGAGACCCAGTACTTC
CDR3: CASSLSWISGAGHETQYF

length: 19
J: TRBJ2-7
D: TRBD1
V: TRBV7-6
size: once
DNA: TGTGCCAGCAGCTTACAGGGTGCCCCGGGACAGGGTAGCCGGGGCGAGCAGTACTTC
CDR3: CASSLQGAPGQGSRGEQYF

length: 12
J: TRBJ2-5
D: NA
V: TRBV28
size: NA
DNA: TGTGCCAGCAGTGGACTGCAAGAGACCCAGTACTTC
CDR3: CASSGLQETQYF

length: 16
J: TRBJ2-7
D: NA
V: TRBV5-1
size: NA
DNA: TGCGCCAGCAGCACTCAACCTAATAGGGCAGGGGACGAGCAGTACTTC
CDR3: CASSTQPNRAGDEQYF

length: 14
J: TRBJ2-2
D: TRBD1
V: TRBV7-9
size: NA
DNA: TGTGCCAGCAGCCTACAGGGGAGCACCGGGGAGCTGTTTTTT
CDR3: CASSLQGSTGELFF

length: 13
J: TRBJ1-5
D: NA
V: TRBV2
size: NA
DNA: TGTGCCAGCAGTGAAGTTCCAATCCAGCCCCAGCATTTT
CDR3: CASSEVPIQPQHF

length: 14
J: TRBJ1-5
D: NA
V: TRBV19
size: NA
DNA: TGTGCCAGTACCCTATCAGGGTGGAATCAGCCCCAGCATTTT
CDR3: CASTLSGWNQPQHF

length: 12
J: TRBJ1-2
D: NA
V: TRBV6-6
size: medium-sized
DNA: TGTGCCAGCAGACGTACCCCAGGGTTCAACACCTTC
CDR3: CASRRTPGFNTF

length: 14
J: TRBJ2-5
D: TRBD2
V: TRBV7-8
size: NA
DNA: TGTGCCAGCAGCTTAGTGGACGGGAGGGAGACCCAGTACTTC
CDR3: CASSLVDGRETQYF

length: 14
J: TRBJ1-5
D: TRBD1
V: TRBV10-3
size: NA
DNA: TGTGCCATCAGTGAAGGACAGGGCAATCAGCCCCAGCATTTT
CDR3: CAISEGQGNQPQHF

length: 11
J: TRBJ1-4
D: TRBD1
V: TRBV2
size: NA
DNA: TGTGCCACGACAGGGGGGGAAAAACTGTTTTTT
CDR3: CATTGGEKLFF

length: 11
J: TRBJ2-1
D: NA
V: TRBV12-3/TRBV12-4
size: NA
DNA: TGTGCCAGCAGAATAGAGTGGGGGGAGTTCTTC
CDR3: CASRIEWGEFF

length: 12
J: TRBJ2-1
D: NA
V: TRBV6-2/TRBV6-3
size: few
DNA: TGTGCCAGCAGTCGGTCCTACAATGAGCAGTTCTTC
CDR3: CASSRSYNEQFF

length: 16
J: TRBJ2-1
D: TRBD1
V: TRBV6-2/TRBV6-3
size: NA
DNA: TGTGCCAGCAGTAGAGGGGCCGACAGGGTATGGAATGAGCAGTTCTTC
CDR3: CASSRGADRVWNEQFF

length: 18
J: TRBJ1-6
D: NA
V: TRBV27
size: NA
DNA: TGTGCCAGCAGTTTTTTGGGACTGAGTTACTCCTATAATTCACCCCTCCACTTT
CDR3: CASSFLGLSYSYNSPLHF

length: 15
J: TRBJ2-4
D: TRBD1
V: TRBV18
size: NA
DNA: TGTGCCAGCTCACCCGGGGACAGAGCCAAAAACATTCAGTACTTC
CDR3: CASSPGDRAKNIQYF

length: 15
J: TRBJ2-3
D: NA
V: TRBV7-9
size: NA
DNA: TGTGCCAGCAGCCTTCAGGGGACCGCCACAGATACGCAGTATTTT
CDR3: CASSLQGTATDTQYF

length: 14
J: TRBJ2-7
D: NA
V: TRBV6-2/TRBV6-3
size: NA
DNA: TGTGCCAGCAGTACCAATATAGAGATAGTCGAGCAGTACTTC
CDR3: CASSTNIEIVEQYF

length: 15
J: TRBJ2-1
D: NA
V: TRBV7-9
size: NA
DNA: TGTGCCAGCAGCGGAGGGCCGAGCTCCTACAATGAGCAGTTCTTC
CDR3: CASSGGPSSYNEQFF

length: 16
J: TRBJ1-2
D: NA
V: TRBV25-1
size: NA
DNA: TGTGCCAGCAGTGACCTCCGCGACAGGTCTAACTATGGCTACACCTTC
CDR3: CASSDLRDRSNYGYTF

length: 14
J: TRBJ2-7
D: NA
V: TRBV7-6
size: NA
DNA: TGTGCCAGCAGCTTAGGTATTCTCTCCTACGAGCAGTACTTC
CDR3: CASSLGILSYEQYF

length: 18
J: TRBJ2-1
D: TRBD2
V: TRBV18
size: NA
DNA: TGTGCCAGCTCCGATAGCGGGAGGGCCATCATCTCCTACAATGAGCAGTTCTTC
CDR3: CASSDSGRAIISYNEQFF

length: 13
J: TRBJ2-2
D: NA
V: TRBV3-1/TRBV3-2
size: few
DNA: TGTGCCAGCCGTCAGGGGGGCACCGGGGAGCTGTTTTTT
CDR3: CASRQGGTGELFF

length: 14
J: TRBJ2-1
D: TRBD1
V: TRBV9
size: NA
DNA: TGTGCCAGCAGCTCCCGGACAGGGGGGAATGAGCAGTTCTTC
CDR3: CASSSRTGGNEQFF

length: 16
J: TRBJ1-2
D: NA
V: TRBV6-5
size: NA
DNA: TGTGCCAGCAGTTACGGTCTAAGGGGCCCTTCGGATGGCTACACCTTC
CDR3: CASSYGLRGPSDGYTF

length: 17
J: TRBJ1-4
D: NA
V: TRBV7-9
size: NA
DNA: TGTGCCAGCAGCTTAGGGTACCAGGGGAAAACTAATGAAAAACTGTTTTTT
CDR3: CASSLGYQGKTNEKLFF

length: 14
J: TRBJ2-2
D: NA
V: TRBV6-5
size: NA
DNA: TGTGCCAGCAGTCGCGGGGGCTCGGCCGGGGAGCTGTTTTTT
CDR3: CASSRGGSAGELFF

length: 16
J: TRBJ1-2
D: NA
V: TRBV4-1
size: NA
DNA: TGCGCCAGCAGCCAAGATGCGCCAGGGGCTGGGTATGGCTACACCTTC
CDR3: CASSQDAPGAGYGYTF

length: 12
J: TRBJ2-1
D: NA
V: TRBV12-3/TRBV12-4
size: NA
DNA: TGTGCCAGCAGTCCCGGACAGCTGAAGCAGTTCTTC
CDR3: CASSPGQLKQFF

length: 15
J: TRBJ1-1
D: TRBD1
V: TRBV10-3
size: NA
DNA: TGTGCCATCAGTGAGTCGGGGACAGCCAACACTGAAGCTTTCTTT
CDR3: CAISESGTANTEAFF

length: 16
J: TRBJ2-1
D: TRBD2
V: TRBV7-9
size: NA
DNA: TGTGCCAGCAGCAAGCAACTTAGCGGGGGGTACAATGAGCAGTTCTTC
CDR3: CASSKQLSGGYNEQFF

length: 12
J: TRBJ2-7
D: NA
V: TRBV6-1
size: once
DNA: TGTGCCAGCAGTGACAGGGTCCACGAGCAGTACTTC
CDR3: CASSDRVHEQYF

length: 15
J: TRBJ2-3
D: TRBD2
V: TRBV6-2/TRBV6-3
size: NA
DNA: TGTGCCAGCAGTTTGCCTAGCGGGGGCACAGATACGCAGTATTTT
CDR3: CASSLPSGGTDTQYF

length: 13
J: TRBJ2-7
D: NA
V: TRBV7-9
size: NA
DNA: TGTGCCAGCAGCTTAGGCAGGGCCTACGAGCAGTACTTC
CDR3: CASSLGRAYEQYF